This TCR beta chain was observed in a study of blood T cell repertoires in COVID-19. Study-wide context: T cells, B-cell-depleted T cells, or PBMCs supplied cDNA or gDNA.

The method was immunoSEQ multiplex PCR; TCRdb's version includes in-frame clones alone and lacks a portion of them. The table includes 280,000 or so clones, about 90% detected once. The sequencing input was PBMCs or T cells enriched from blood (not recorded which). This TCR derives from a woman aged 45-60 years who had been exposed to COVID-19.

The chain's CDR3 is CASSFENRGRTEAFF. The CDR3 DNA reads as TGTGCCAGCAGTTTCGAAAACAGGGGGCGGACTGAAGCTTTCTTT. V gene TRBV28 combines with J gene TRBJ1-1; 9 bases match TRBD1. Germline lookup yields CDR1 MDHEN and CDR2 SYDVKM. This CDR3 has 15 residues. V trimming: 3 bases; J trimming: 5 bases; junction bases outside the gene matches: 7.